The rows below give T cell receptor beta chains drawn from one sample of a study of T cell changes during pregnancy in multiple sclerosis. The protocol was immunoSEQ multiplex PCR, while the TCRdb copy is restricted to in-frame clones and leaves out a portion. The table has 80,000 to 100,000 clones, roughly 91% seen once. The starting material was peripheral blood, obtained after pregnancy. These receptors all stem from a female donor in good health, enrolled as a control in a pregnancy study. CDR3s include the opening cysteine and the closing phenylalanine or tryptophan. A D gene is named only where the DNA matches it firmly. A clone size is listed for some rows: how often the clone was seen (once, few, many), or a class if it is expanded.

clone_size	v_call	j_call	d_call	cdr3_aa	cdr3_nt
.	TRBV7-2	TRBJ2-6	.	CASSSRVLAGANVLTF	TGTGCCAGCAGCTCCAGGGTACTGGCTGGGGCCAACGTCCTGACTTTC
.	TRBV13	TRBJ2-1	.	CASSLRQLFSYNEQFF	TGTGCCAGCAGCTTAAGACAGCTATTCTCCTACAATGAGCAGTTCTTC
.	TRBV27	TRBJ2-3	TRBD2	CASRRVAGTSDTQYF	TGTGCCAGTCGAAGGGTAGCGGGGACGTCAGATACGCAGTATTTT
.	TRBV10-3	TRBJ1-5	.	CATPATGYSNQPQHF	TGTGCCACTCCGGCGACTGGGTATAGCAATCAGCCCCAGCATTTT
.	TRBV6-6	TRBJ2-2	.	CASSYTAGNTGELFF	TGTGCCAGCAGTTACACAGCGGGGAACACCGGGGAGCTGTTTTTT
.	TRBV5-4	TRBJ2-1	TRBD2	CASSPRLAGTYNEQFF	TGTGCCAGCAGCCCTAGACTAGCGGGGACTTACAATGAGCAGTTCTTC
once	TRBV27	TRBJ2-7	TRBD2	CASSLSGLAGGPYEQYF	TGTGCCAGCAGTTTGTCTGGTTTAGCGGGGGGTCCCTACGAGCAGTACTTC
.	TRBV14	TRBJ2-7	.	CASSHRRSSSYEQYF	TGTGCCAGCAGCCATAGACGGAGTAGCTCCTACGAGCAGTACTTC
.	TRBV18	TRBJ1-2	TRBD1	CASSPIPGQGSYGYTF	TGTGCCAGCTCACCCATTCCGGGACAGGGAAGCTATGGCTACACCTTC
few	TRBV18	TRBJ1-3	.	CASSLPHSDTIYF	TGTGCCAGCTCACTGCCCCACTCCGACACCATATATTTT